A selection of T cell receptor beta chains follows, all from one sample in a study of human T cells and chemical hapten exposure. Each CDR3 protein gets one entry after TCRdb re-called the RACE reads with MiXCR. This sample has a few hundred thousand distinct CDR3 sequences; roughly 6.3% occur once, and the top ten carry about 5.6%. Source: whole blood, taken in connection with sensitization to the hapten diphenylcyclopropenone (DPC). These receptors were obtained from a young woman with alopecia areata. Some clones in this sample may be carry-over from other donors' samples. The CDR3 runs from the conserved cysteine through the conserved F or W. The order of the fields is CDR3 DNA, CDR3 protein, D gene, V gene, J gene, clone size. A D gene is named only where the DNA matches it firmly. Size is omitted from some rows. Given values are once, few, many or a class for expanded clones.

cdr3_nt: TGTGCCAGCAGCCTATCGACTAGCGGGGGGGCTACGCAGTATTTT
cdr3_aa: CASSLSTSGGATQYF
d_call: TRBD2
v_call: TRBV7-6
j_call: TRBJ2-3
clone_size: -

cdr3_nt: TGCAGTGCGTACTCCAGAGGCACAGATACGCAGTATTTT
cdr3_aa: CSAYSRGTDTQYF
d_call: -
v_call: TRBV20-1
j_call: TRBJ2-3
clone_size: -

cdr3_nt: TGTGCCAGCAGCTTAGTAATTAAGCGGGTGACAGATACGCAGTATTTT
cdr3_aa: CASSLVIKRVTDTQYF
d_call: -
v_call: TRBV11-2
j_call: TRBJ2-3
clone_size: -

cdr3_nt: TGTGCCAGCAGTAGTAACGGCGGAGGACTGTACGAGCAGTACTTC
cdr3_aa: CASSSNGGGLYEQYF
d_call: -
v_call: TRBV2
j_call: TRBJ2-7
clone_size: -

cdr3_nt: TGCAGTGCTAGAGCTAGCGGGAGTACTGGGGCCAACGTCCTGACTTTC
cdr3_aa: CSARASGSTGANVLTF
d_call: TRBD2
v_call: TRBV20-1
j_call: TRBJ2-6
clone_size: few

cdr3_nt: TGTGCCAGCGGAGGGGGTCCTCTCTACGAGCAGTACTTC
cdr3_aa: CASGGGPLYEQYF
d_call: -
v_call: TRBV12-3/TRBV12-4
j_call: TRBJ2-7
clone_size: -

cdr3_nt: TGTGCCAGCAGCTTAGGCAGGGCGGACACAGATACGCAGTATTTT
cdr3_aa: CASSLGRADTDTQYF
d_call: -
v_call: TRBV11-1
j_call: TRBJ2-3
clone_size: few

cdr3_nt: TGTGCCAGCAGTGTACAGGGAGGCGCGAACACTGAAGCTTTCTTT
cdr3_aa: CASSVQGGANTEAFF
d_call: -
v_call: TRBV25-1
j_call: TRBJ1-1
clone_size: many

cdr3_nt: TGTGCCACCAGCAGAGGAGGGATTGGGCCAGCCAAAAACATTCAGTACTTC
cdr3_aa: CATSRGGIGPAKNIQYF
d_call: -
v_call: TRBV15
j_call: TRBJ2-4
clone_size: once

cdr3_nt: TGTGCCAGCAGTTTTGGAATGCAGGGGGCGAATCAGCCCCAGCATTTT
cdr3_aa: CASSFGMQGANQPQHF
d_call: TRBD1
v_call: TRBV12-3/TRBV12-4
j_call: TRBJ1-5
clone_size: many

cdr3_nt: TGTGCCAGCAGGGAAAGGTCGGCTGGTGAAAAACTGTTTTTT
cdr3_aa: CASRERSAGEKLFF
d_call: -
v_call: TRBV6-5
j_call: TRBJ1-4
clone_size: -

cdr3_nt: TGTGCCAGCAGCTACGACAGGGGGCCTGGAAATTCACCCCTCCACTTT
cdr3_aa: CASSYDRGPGNSPLHF
d_call: TRBD1
v_call: TRBV7-9
j_call: TRBJ1-6
clone_size: few

cdr3_nt: TGCGCCAGCAGCCAAGATATTAAAAGGGGGCGCAGCTGGGAAAAACTGTTTTTT
cdr3_aa: CASSQDIKRGRSWEKLFF
d_call: TRBD1
v_call: TRBV4-3
j_call: TRBJ1-4
clone_size: few

cdr3_nt: TGTGCCAGCAGTTCGAGAACCTGGGAGGATCAGCCCCAGCATTTT
cdr3_aa: CASSSRTWEDQPQHF
d_call: -
v_call: TRBV6-2/TRBV6-3
j_call: TRBJ1-5
clone_size: many